The 27 T cell receptor beta chains below come from one sample, sequenced in a study of cytomegalovirus exposure and HLA in healthy donors (dated by TCRdb to between 2016 and 2019). Libraries were constructed by the immunoSEQ multiplex PCR assay. TCRdb holds this immuneACCESS table with in-frame rearrangements only. Some clones are missing; in checked studies, unresolved V genes explain under half, and the rest has no known cause. For this sample the table gives 300,000 to 450,000 clones, of which more than 80% were detected only once. Together, the top ten hold under 0.95% of the sample. The sequenced sample was PBMCs. These receptors were collected from a woman in her late teens or twenties in good health and CMV-seronegative.

V gene TRBV19 combines with J gene TRBJ2-3, with D possibly matching TRBD2 (5 bases). Per the germline V gene, CDR1 is LNHDA and CDR2 is SQIVND (reference sequence). V was cut by 6 bases and J by 5 bases, with 18 bases left in between. There are 15 residues in the CDR3. CDR3 residues: CASSFWAGSQDTQYF. CDR3 in DNA: TGTGCCAGTAGCTTCTGGGCTGGGAGCCAAGATACGCAGTATTTT.

This clone was detected only once. The chain employs TRBV30 and TRBJ2-5; D is unresolved. The V end lost 1 base, the J end lost 6 bases, and 9 bases lay between the germline ends. Germline V gene data show CDR1 as GTSNPN and CDR2 as SVGIG (reference sequence). There are 12 residues in the CDR3. The chain's CDR3 is CAWSESAKTQYF. CDR3 sequence (DNA): TGTGCCTGGAGTGAGTCCGCGAAGACCCAGTACTTC.

The genes are TRBV7-6 and TRBJ2-1; 10 nucleotides agree with TRBD1. Germline V lookup: CDR1 SGHVS, CDR2 FNYEAQ. The trim removed 4 bases at V and 0 bases at J, leaving 12 bases unmatched. This CDR3 has 19 amino acids. As DNA, the CDR3 is TGTGCCAGCAGCTCTCCCTCGGGACAGGGGTCTCACTCCTACAATGAGCAGTTCTTC. Translating gives CASSSPSGQGSHSYNEQFF.

The V gene is TRBV6-5, the J gene TRBJ2-7, with 7 bases aligning to TRBD2. V dropped 5 bases and J dropped 1; count of bases not matched to a gene: 5. The CDR3 has 14 amino acids. From germline, CDR1 is MNHEY and CDR2 SVGAGI. CDR3 residues: CASSRGDHSYEQYF. CDR3 bases: TGTGCCAGCAGTCGGGGGGACCATTCCTACGAGCAGTACTTC.

This chain joins TRBV30 and TRBJ2-7; 7 bases align to TRBD1. The junction had 8 bases not matched to a gene; V was cut back by 4 bases and J by 2 bases. The CDR3 contains 14 residues. CDR1 is GTSNPN and CDR2 is SVGIG in the germline V gene (reference sequence). CDR3 nucleotide sequence: TGTGCCTGGACCCTTTCGACAGGGCCCTACGAGCAGTACTTC. The encoded protein is CAWTLSTGPYEQYF.

The chain employs TRBV9 and TRBJ1-5; no firm D call. The germline V and J ends were trimmed by 0 bases and 2 bases, with 9 bases remaining between them. The CDR3 has 15 amino acids. Germline lookup yields CDR1 SGDLS and CDR2 YYNGEE. The CDR3, as DNA: TGTGCCAGCAGCGTAGGGACGAGGGGCAATCAGCCCCAGCATTTT. Its protein is CASSVGTRGNQPQHF.

Only a few counts were recorded for this clone. V gene TRBV6-1 combines with J gene TRBJ2-1; unclear D gene. V was cut by 6 bases and J by 8 bases, with 8 bases left in between. The CDR3 length is 11 residues. Germline CDR1 and CDR2: MNHNS and SASEGT. The CDR3 sequence: CASRELDEQFF. The CDR3 DNA is TGTGCCAGCAGGGAGCTGGATGAGCAGTTCTTC.

This rearrangement joins TRBV6-1 to TRBJ2-7; unclear D gene. Germline V gene sequence: CDR1 MNHNS, CDR2 SASEGT. The CDR3 contains 14 residues. The V and J ends lost 2 bases and 2 bases respectively, with 10 bases between them. CDR3 bases: TGTGCCAGCAGTGAATTTGTAGTAGCCTACGAGCAGTACTTC. Amino acids: CASSEFVVAYEQYF.

V is TRBV19 and J is TRBJ1-5; 8 bases fit TRBD1. Per germline, CDR1 LNHDA and CDR2 SQIVND (reference sequence). After removal of 3 bases from V and 7 bases from J, the junction contained 5 bases not matched to a gene. This CDR3 has 14 residues. CDR3 residues: CASSIAQGGQPQHF. The CDR3 nucleotides are TGTGCCAGTAGTATCGCACAGGGGGGACAGCCCCAGCATTTT. The whole variable domain, filled in from reference TRBV19 and TRBJ1-5, reads DGGITQSPKYLFRKEGQNVTLSCEQNLNHDAMYWYRQDPGQGLRLIYYSQIVNDFQKGDIAEGYSVSREKKESFPLTVTSAQKNPTAFYLCASSIAQGGQPQHFGDGTRLSIL.

The CDR3: CATSSVRNTGELFF. The CDR3 DNA reads TGTGCCACCAGCAGTGTCCGGAACACCGGGGAGCTGTTTTTT. V gene TRBV15 combines with J gene TRBJ2-2, with no clear D. The V end lost 3 bases, the J end lost 1 base, and 6 bases lay between the germline ends. The CDR3 runs to 14 residues. Germline CDR1 reads LNHNV; CDR2 reads YYDKDF (reference sequence).

This rearrangement joins TRBV7-9 to TRBJ2-3, with TRBD1 matching over 8 bases. The trim removed 5 bases at V and 3 bases at J, leaving 7 bases unmatched. Germline assignment: CDR1 SEHNR and CDR2 FQNEAQ (reference sequence). CDR3 size: 15 residues. The CDR3 DNA reads as TGTGCCAGCAGCCCCCACAGGGGGAGAACAGATACGCAGTATTTT. It yields the protein CASSPHRGRTDTQYF.

The rearrangement uses TRBV6-1 and TRBJ2-3, with 10 nucleotides matching TRBD2. Trimming removed 3 bases from V and 3 bases from J; junction bases left unmatched: 9. There are 17 residues in the CDR3. CDR1 MNHNS and CDR2 SASEGT come from the germline V gene. CDR3 coding DNA: TGTGCCAGCAGTGAGGACGAAGCGGGAGGGCCTACAGATACGCAGTATTTT. Its protein product is CASSEDEAGGPTDTQYF.

For the CDR3, the DNA is TGTGCCAGCAGGGGACAGGGGGGGAACACTGAAGCTTTCTTT. Its translation is CASRGQGGNTEAFF. The chain combines TRBV2 with TRBJ1-1; TRBD1 agrees at 11 bases. The junction had 1 base not matched to a gene; V was cut back by 6 bases and J by 1 base. From germline, CDR1 is SNHLY and CDR2 FYNNEI. CDR3 length: 14 amino acids.

This chain joins TRBV6-1 and TRBJ1-1, with D perhaps TRBD1 (5 bases). Per the germline V gene, CDR1 is MNHNS and CDR2 is SASEGT. This CDR3 has 15 amino acids. V lost 5 bases and J lost 1, with 14 bases in between. CDR3 in DNA: TGTGCCAGCAGTCTCCGGGGGTCGGGGAACACTGAAGCTTTCTTT. Translated: CASSLRGSGNTEAFF.

The chain employs TRBV6-1 and TRBJ2-1; 12 positions match TRBD2. The CDR3 is 14 residues long. Germline trimming cut 3 bases from V and 8 bases from J; bases unmatched to any gene: 2. Germline V gene sequence: CDR1 MNHNS, CDR2 SASEGT. The CDR3: CASSDLAGGHEQFF. CDR3 nucleotide sequence: TGTGCCAGCAGTGACCTAGCGGGGGGGCATGAGCAGTTCTTC.

This clone occurred a few times. The chain is built from TRBV6-1 and TRBJ2-3; maybe TRBD2 (5 bases). The germline V gene encodes CDR1 MNHNS and CDR2 SASEGT. This CDR3 has 14 amino acids. V gave up 10 bases and J gave up 1 base, with 15 bases separating them. In DNA, the CDR3 is TGTGCCACCGCTCGTGGTAGCGGCACAGATACGCAGTATTTT. This gives the protein CATARGSGTDTQYF.

V usage is TRBV18 and J usage is TRBJ2-1; D is possibly TRBD2 (6 bases). CDR3 length: 16 residues. The V end lost 4 bases, the J end lost 2 bases, and 15 bases lay between the germline ends. Per the germline V gene, CDR1 is KGHSH and CDR2 is LQKENI. The CDR3 coding sequence is TGTGCCAGCTCACAGCAATCTAGCGTGGCCTACAATGAGCAGTTCTTC. Translated, it gives CASSQQSSVAYNEQFF.

V usage is TRBV25-1 and J usage is TRBJ2-1; 13 bases fit TRBD2. Losses at the gene ends were 6 bases for V and 7 bases for J; bases not matched to a gene: 6. Germline V gives CDR1 MGHDK, CDR2 SYGVNS. The CDR3 extends over 15 amino acids. In DNA, the CDR3 is TGTGCCAGCAGACTAGCGGGGGGGGTTGGGAATGAGCAGTTCTTC. It yields the protein CASRLAGGVGNEQFF.

V and J are TRBV29-1 and TRBJ1-1; D not resolved. Trimming stripped 4 bases from V and 5 bases from J, with 14 bases between. The germline gives CDR1 SQVTM, CDR2 ANQGSEA. The CDR3 is made up of 13 amino acids. CDR3 nucleotides: TGCAGCGTTGGGAGGGTCTTGGGTACTGAAGCTTTCTTT. As protein: CSVGRVLGTEAFF.

V is TRBV6-1 and J is TRBJ1-1; 8 bases agree with TRBD1. Germline V gene lookup returns CDR1 MNHNS and CDR2 SASEGT. The CDR3 covers 15 residues. J gave up 2 bases and V 6 bases, and 8 bases lay outside the gene matches. The CDR3 sequence: CASRFRTGSNTEAFF. In DNA, the CDR3 is TGTGCCAGCAGGTTTCGGACAGGGTCTAACACTGAAGCTTTCTTT.

With respect to this clone: The CDR3 ends on some other residue instead of the conserved phenylalanine or tryptophan, so this is likely a read error. No DNA is shown, since the ends of the CDR3 on it are uncertain; the CDR3 is the one TCRdb lists. This chain joins TRBV28 and TRBJ1-3; the table's TRBD1 call for D was not verified on the DNA. Per the germline V gene, CDR1 is MDHEN and CDR2 is SYDVKM. From its first to its last residue, the CDR3 has 15 amino acids. CDR3 loop: CASSPSPGTGFPLSV.

The chain recombines TRBV2 with TRBJ2-5; 10 bases fit TRBD2. V lost 6 bases, J lost 0 bases, and 4 bases stayed unmatched. The CDR3 consists of 15 residues. Germline V gene sequence: CDR1 SNHLY, CDR2 FYNNEI. The CDR3 loop is CASRLAGSNQETQYF. Here the CDR3 DNA reads TGTGCCAGCAGACTAGCGGGGAGCAACCAAGAGACCCAGTACTTC.

This chain links TRBV6-5 with TRBJ1-6, with D unresolved. The CDR3 extends over 15 amino acids. Germline lookup yields CDR1 MNHEY and CDR2 SVGAGI. The V end lost 6 bases, the J end lost 7 bases, and 16 bases lay between the germline ends. CDR3 residues: CASSFDGGRNSPLHF. CDR3 sequence (DNA): TGTGCCAGCAGCTTTGACGGCGGAAGGAATTCACCCCTCCACTTT.

This clone has a single count. The chain is built from TRBV15 and TRBJ1-3; D is perhaps TRBD1 (6 bases). This CDR3 contains 15 residues. Germline V lookup: CDR1 LNHNV, CDR2 YYDKDF (reference sequence). V lost 2 bases, J lost 1 base, and 9 bases lay in between. In DNA form, the CDR3 reads TGTGCCACCAGCAGAAACAGGGTGTCTGGAAACACCATATATTTT. Translation gives CATSRNRVSGNTIYF.

This clone has only a few counts. V is TRBV28 and J is TRBJ1-2; 11 nucleotides align to TRBD1. In germline, CDR1 is MDHEN, CDR2 SYDVKM. This CDR3 is built from 16 residues. Trimming cost V 2 bases and J 3 bases; bases outside gene matches: 5. The CDR3 reads CASSLVLGQGDYGYTF. As DNA, the CDR3 is TGTGCCAGCAGTTTAGTATTGGGACAGGGGGACTATGGCTACACCTTC.

The chain couples TRBV5-4 to TRBJ2-3; D gene ambiguous. With 4 bases removed from V and 0 bases from J, the gap between germline ends came to 9 bases. The CDR3 contains 14 residues. Germline CDR1 reads SGHNT; CDR2 reads YYREEE (reference sequence). The CDR3 DNA is TGTGCCAGCAGCGATGACGGGAGCACAGATACGCAGTATTTT. Amino acids: CASSDDGSTDTQYF.

The V and J genes are TRBV6-1 and TRBJ1-1, with a possible D match to TRBD1 (5 bases). V shed 8 bases and J shed 0 bases, with 13 bases lying between them. Germline loops: CDR1 MNHNS, CDR2 SASEGT. The CDR3 length is 14 residues. The CDR3 here is CASVQGRMNTEAFF. In DNA form, the CDR3 reads TGTGCCAGCGTTCAGGGTCGGATGAACACTGAAGCTTTCTTT.